One and the same sample provided the 2 T cell receptor beta chains below, sequenced in a study of blood T cell repertoires in COVID-19. Libraries were prepared by immunoSEQ multiplex PCR; TCRdb keeps only in-frame clonotypes and omits some of them. The sample has 250,000 to 400,000 clones, 70% to 90% seen once. Specimen: PBMCs or T cells enriched from blood (not recorded which). These receptors were collected from a woman under 40 who had recovered from COVID-19.

The chain employs TRBV29-1 and TRBJ1-1; 9 bases are shared with TRBD1. V shed 7 bases, J shed 1 base, and the junction held 1 base outside the gene matches. CDR1 and CDR2 from the germline V gene are SQVTM and ANQGSEA. There are 12 residues in the CDR3. CDR3: CSGGQGNTEAFF. Written as DNA, the CDR3 is TGCAGCGGGGGACAGGGGAACACTGAAGCTTTCTTT. The full variable domain, in which reference TRBV29-1 and TRBJ1-1 provide the parts outside the CDR3, is SAVISQKPSRDICQRGTSLTIQCQVDSQVTMMFWYRQQPGQSLTLIATANQGSEATYESGFVIDKFPISRPNLTFSTLTVSNMSPEDSSIYLCSGGQGNTEAFFGQGTRLTVV.

The V call is TRBV5-1, the J call TRBJ2-3; 7 bases map to TRBD2. Germline-derived CDR1 and CDR2 are SGHRS and YFSETQ. The CDR3 has 14 residues. The J segment lost 2 bases and the V segment lost 3 bases, leaving 3 bases of the junction unmatched. The CDR3 spells CASSSGGNTDTQYF. DNA of the CDR3: TGCGCCAGCAGCTCCGGGGGGAACACAGATACGCAGTATTTT.